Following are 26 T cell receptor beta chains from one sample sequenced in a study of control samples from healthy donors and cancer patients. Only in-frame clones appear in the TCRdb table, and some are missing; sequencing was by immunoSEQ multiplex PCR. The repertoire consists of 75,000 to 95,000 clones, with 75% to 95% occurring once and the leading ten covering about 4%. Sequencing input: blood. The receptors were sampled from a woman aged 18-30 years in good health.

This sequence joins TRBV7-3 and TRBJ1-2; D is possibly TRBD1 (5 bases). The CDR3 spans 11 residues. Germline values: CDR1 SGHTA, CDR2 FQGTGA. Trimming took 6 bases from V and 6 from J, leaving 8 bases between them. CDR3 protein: CASRRGDGYTF. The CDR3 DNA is TGTGCCAGCAGAAGGGGAGATGGCTACACCTTC. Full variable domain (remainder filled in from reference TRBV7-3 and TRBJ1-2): GAGVSQTPSNKVTEKGKYVELRCDPISGHTALYWYRQSLGQGPEFLIYFQGTGAADDSGLPNDRFFAVRPEGSVSTLKIQRTERGDSAVYLCASRRGDGYTFGSGTRLTVV.

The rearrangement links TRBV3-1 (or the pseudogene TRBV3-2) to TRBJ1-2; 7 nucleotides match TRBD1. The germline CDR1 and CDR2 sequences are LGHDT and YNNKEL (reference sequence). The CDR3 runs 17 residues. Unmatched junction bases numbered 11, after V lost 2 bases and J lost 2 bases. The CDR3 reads CASSQLQLGRGNYGYTF. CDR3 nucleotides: TGTGCCAGCAGCCAACTTCAGCTCGGCAGGGGGAACTATGGCTACACCTTC.

The CDR3 DNA is TGTGCCAGCACACTAGCGGGGGGGCAAGAGACCCAGTACTTC. It codes for CASTLAGGQETQYF. The chain has TRBV2 and TRBJ2-5; 13 nucleotides match TRBD2. The CDR3 is 14 residues long. CDR1 is SNHLY and CDR2 is FYNNEI in the germline V gene. V was clipped by 7 bases and J by 2 bases; unmatched bases: 1.

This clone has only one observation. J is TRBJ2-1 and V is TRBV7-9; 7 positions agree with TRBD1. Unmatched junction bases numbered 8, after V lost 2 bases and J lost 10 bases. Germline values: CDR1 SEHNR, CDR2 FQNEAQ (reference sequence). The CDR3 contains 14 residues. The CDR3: CASSLPTGLEEQFF. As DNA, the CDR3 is TGTGCCAGCAGCTTACCGACAGGGTTAGAGGAGCAGTTCTTC.

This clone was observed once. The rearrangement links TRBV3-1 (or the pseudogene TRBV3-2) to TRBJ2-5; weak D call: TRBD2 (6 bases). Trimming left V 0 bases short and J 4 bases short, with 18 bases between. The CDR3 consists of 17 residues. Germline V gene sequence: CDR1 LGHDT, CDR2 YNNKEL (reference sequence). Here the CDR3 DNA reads TGTGCCAGCAGCCAAGACTCACCTAGCGTAACATCAGAGACCCAGTACTTC. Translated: CASSQDSPSVTSETQYF.

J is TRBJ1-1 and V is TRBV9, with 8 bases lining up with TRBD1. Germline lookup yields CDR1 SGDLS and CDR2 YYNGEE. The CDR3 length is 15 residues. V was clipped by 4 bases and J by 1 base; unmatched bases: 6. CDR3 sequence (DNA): TGTGCCAGCAGCCCTGACAGGGGCGGGAACACTGAAGCTTTCTTT. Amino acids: CASSPDRGGNTEAFF.

The chain's CDR3 is CASRRGAGTEAFF. The DNA for the CDR3 is TGTGCCAGCAGGCGGGGGGCGGGCACTGAAGCTTTCTTT. The genes are TRBV7-9 and TRBJ1-1, with D possibly TRBD1 on 6 matching bases. The germline V and J ends were trimmed by 6 bases and 4 bases, with 12 bases remaining between them. This CDR3 spans 13 amino acids. CDR1 and CDR2 (germline): SEHNR, FQNEAQ (reference sequence).

This chain's CDR3 is CASSYSRTISKQYF. The CDR3 region has the DNA TGTGCCAGCAGTTACTCGAGGACAATAAGTAAGCAGTACTTC. This chain links TRBV6-5 with TRBJ2-7, with D maybe TRBD1 (5 bases). The CDR3 contains 14 residues. The germline V gene has CDR1 MNHEY and CDR2 SVGAGI. V lost 0 bases and J 8 bases, leaving 14 bases between the germline ends.

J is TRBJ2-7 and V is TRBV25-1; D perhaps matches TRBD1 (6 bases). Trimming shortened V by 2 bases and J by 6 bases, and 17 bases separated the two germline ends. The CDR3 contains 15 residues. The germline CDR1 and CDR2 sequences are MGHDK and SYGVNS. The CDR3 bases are TGTGCCAGCAGTGAAGGTTATAGGGGGATCGCCGAGCAGTACTTC. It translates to CASSEGYRGIAEQYF.

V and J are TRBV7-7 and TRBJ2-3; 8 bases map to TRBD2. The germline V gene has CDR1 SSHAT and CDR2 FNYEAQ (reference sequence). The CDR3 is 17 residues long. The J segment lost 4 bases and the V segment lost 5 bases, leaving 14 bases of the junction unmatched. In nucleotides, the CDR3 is TGTGCCAGCAGCCCCGACCTCTATCGGGGGGGTTCAGATACGCAGTATTTT. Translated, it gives CASSPDLYRGGSDTQYF.

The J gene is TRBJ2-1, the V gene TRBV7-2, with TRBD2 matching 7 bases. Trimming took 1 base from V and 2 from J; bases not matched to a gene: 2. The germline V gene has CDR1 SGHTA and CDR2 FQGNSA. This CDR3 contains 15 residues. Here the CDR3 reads CASSLDGGTYNEQFF. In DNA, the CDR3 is TGTGCCAGCAGCTTAGACGGGGGGACCTACAATGAGCAGTTCTTC. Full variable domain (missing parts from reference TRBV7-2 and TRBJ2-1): GAGVSQSPSNKVTEKGKDVELRCDPISGHTALYWYRQSLGQGLEFLIYFQGNSAPDKSGLPSDRFSAERTGGSVSTLTIQRTQQEDSAVYLCASSLDGGTYNEQFFGPGTRLTVL.

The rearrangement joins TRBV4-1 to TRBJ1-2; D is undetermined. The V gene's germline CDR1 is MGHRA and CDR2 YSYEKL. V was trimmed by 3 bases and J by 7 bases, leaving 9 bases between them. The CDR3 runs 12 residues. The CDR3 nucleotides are TGCGCCAGCAGCCACGGATGGGGTGGCTACACCTTC. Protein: CASSHGWGGYTF.

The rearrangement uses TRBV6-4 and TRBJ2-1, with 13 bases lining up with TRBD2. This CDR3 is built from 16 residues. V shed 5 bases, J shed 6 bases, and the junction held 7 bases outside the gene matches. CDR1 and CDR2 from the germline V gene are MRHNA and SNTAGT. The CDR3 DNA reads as TGTGCCAGCAGTCCGACTAGCGGGGGGTCAGGCAATGAGCAGTTCTTC. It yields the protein CASSPTSGGSGNEQFF.

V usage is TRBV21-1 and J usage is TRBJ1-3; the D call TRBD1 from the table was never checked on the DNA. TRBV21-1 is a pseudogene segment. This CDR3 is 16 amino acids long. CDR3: CASSGSRDTSGNTIYF. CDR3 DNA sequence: TGTGCCAGCAGCGGAAGCCGGGACACCTCTGGAAACACCATATATTTT.

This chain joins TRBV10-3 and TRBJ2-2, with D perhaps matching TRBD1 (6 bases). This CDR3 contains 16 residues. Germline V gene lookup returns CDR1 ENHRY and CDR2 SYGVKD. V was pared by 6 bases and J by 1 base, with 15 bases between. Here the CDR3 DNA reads TGTGCCATCAGGACCCCCACAGGGCTGAACACCGGGGAGCTGTTTTTT. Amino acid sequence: CAIRTPTGLNTGELFF.

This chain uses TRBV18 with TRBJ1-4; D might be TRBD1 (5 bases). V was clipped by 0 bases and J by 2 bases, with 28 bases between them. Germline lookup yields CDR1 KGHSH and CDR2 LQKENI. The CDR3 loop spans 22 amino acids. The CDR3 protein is CASSPPPVGAVGHRLTNEKLFF. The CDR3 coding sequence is TGTGCCAGCTCACCACCCCCGGTAGGGGCGGTCGGCCATAGACTGACTAATGAAAAACTGTTTTTT.

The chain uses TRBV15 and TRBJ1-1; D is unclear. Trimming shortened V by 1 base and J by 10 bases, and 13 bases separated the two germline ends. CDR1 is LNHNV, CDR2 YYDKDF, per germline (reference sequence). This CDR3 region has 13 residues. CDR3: CATSRGGHGGAFF. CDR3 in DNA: TGTGCCACCAGCAGAGGAGGGCACGGTGGAGCTTTCTTT.

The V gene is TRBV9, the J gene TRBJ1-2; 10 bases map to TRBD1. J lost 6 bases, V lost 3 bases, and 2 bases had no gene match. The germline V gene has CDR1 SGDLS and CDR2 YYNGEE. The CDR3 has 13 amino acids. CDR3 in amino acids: CASSGTGGNGYTF. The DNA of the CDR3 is TGTGCCAGCAGCGGGACAGGGGGGAATGGCTACACCTTC.

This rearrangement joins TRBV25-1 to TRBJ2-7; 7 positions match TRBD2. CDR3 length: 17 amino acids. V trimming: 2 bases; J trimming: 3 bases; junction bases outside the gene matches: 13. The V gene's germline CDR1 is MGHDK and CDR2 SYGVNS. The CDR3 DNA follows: TGTGCCAGCAGTGAAAGAGTAGGGGCTAGCGGTTACTACGAGCAGTACTTC. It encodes CASSERVGASGYYEQYF.

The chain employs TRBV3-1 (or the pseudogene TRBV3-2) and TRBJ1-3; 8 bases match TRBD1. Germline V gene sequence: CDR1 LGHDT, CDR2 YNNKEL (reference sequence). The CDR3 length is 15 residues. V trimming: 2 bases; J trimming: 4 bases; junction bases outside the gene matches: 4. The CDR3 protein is CASSQWDRTGNTIYF. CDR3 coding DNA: TGTGCCAGCAGCCAATGGGACAGGACGGGAAACACCATATATTTT.

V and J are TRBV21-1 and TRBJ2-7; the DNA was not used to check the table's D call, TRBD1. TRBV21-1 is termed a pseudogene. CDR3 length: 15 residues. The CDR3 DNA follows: TGTGCCAGCAATTACAGGGACAGGGAGTCTATGGGGCAGTACTTC. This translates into CASNYRDRESMGQYF.

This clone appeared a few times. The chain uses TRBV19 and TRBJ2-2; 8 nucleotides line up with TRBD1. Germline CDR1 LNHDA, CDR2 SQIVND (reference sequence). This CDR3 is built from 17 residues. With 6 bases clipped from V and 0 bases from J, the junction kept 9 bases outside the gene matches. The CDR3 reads CASSDRTGKTNTGELFF. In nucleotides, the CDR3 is TGTGCCAGTAGCGATCGGACAGGGAAAACGAACACCGGGGAGCTGTTTTTT.

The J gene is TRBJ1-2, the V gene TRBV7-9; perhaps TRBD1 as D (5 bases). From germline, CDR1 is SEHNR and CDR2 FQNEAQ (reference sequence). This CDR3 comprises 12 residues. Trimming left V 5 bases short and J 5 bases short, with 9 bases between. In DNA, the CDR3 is TGTGCCAGCAGCACGGAGGGGTATGGCTACACCTTC. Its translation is CASSTEGYGYTF.

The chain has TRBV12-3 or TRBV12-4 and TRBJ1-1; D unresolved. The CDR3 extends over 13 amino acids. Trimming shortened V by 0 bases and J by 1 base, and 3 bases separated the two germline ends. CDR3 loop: CASSLAENTEAFF. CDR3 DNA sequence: TGTGCCAGCAGTTTAGCGGAGAACACTGAAGCTTTCTTT.

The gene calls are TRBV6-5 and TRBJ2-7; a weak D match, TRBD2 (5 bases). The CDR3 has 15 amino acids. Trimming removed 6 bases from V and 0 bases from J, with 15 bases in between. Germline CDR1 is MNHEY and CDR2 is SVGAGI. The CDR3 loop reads CASSREGRFSYEQYF. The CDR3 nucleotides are TGTGCCAGCAGCCGAGAGGGCAGGTTCTCCTACGAGCAGTACTTC.

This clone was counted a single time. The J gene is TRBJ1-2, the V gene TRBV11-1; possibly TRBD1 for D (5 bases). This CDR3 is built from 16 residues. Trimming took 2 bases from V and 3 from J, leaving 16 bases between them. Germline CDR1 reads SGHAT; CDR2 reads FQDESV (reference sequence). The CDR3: CASSLSMSREDYGYTF. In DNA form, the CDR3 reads TGTGCCAGCAGCTTAAGTATGTCCAGGGAGGACTATGGCTACACCTTC.